This TCR beta chain came from a study of blood T cell repertoires in COVID-19. TCRdb's table, derived via immunoSEQ multiplex PCR, lists solely in-frame clones and lacks some. The data contain under 500,000 clones, roughly nine tenths of them singletons. Specimen: PBMCs or T cells enriched from blood (not recorded which). This receptor was obtained from a man between 25 and 39 years old who had recovered from COVID-19.

CDR3 amino acids: CASSFGGGQPQHF. In DNA, the CDR3 is TGTGCCAGCAGCTTCGGGGGTGGGCAGCCCCAGCATTTT. The V gene is TRBV5-6, the J gene TRBJ1-5, with D perhaps TRBD1 (5 bases). The length of the CDR3 is 13 residues. Per the germline V gene, CDR1 is SGHDT and CDR2 is YYEEEE. Trimming removed 2 bases from V and 7 bases from J, with 10 bases in between.